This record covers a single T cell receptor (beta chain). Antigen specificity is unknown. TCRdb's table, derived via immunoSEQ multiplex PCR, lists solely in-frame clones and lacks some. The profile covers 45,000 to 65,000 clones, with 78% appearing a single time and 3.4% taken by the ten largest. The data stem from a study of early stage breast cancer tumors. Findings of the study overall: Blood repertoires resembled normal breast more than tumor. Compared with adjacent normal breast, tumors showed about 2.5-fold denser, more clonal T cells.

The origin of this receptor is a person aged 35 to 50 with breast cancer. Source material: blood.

This CDR3 is CASSQDWLGNTEAFF. DNA of the CDR3: TGTGCCAGCAGCCAAGATTGGTTAGGGAACACTGAAGCTTTCTTT. The V gene is TRBV14, the J gene TRBJ1-1; D gene ambiguous. CDR3 length equals 15 residues. The germline gives CDR1 SGHDN, CDR2 FVKESK. Trimming removed 0 bases from V and 1 base from J, with 9 bases in between.